The rows below give T cell receptor beta chains drawn from one sample of a study of immune evolution from preneoplasia to lung adenocarcinoma. Clones were read by immunoSEQ multiplex PCR, and TCRdb kept only the in-frame ones, dropping some. Of tens of thousands of clones in the sample, about two thirds are singletons; the top ten hold 5.7%. Material for sequencing was FFPE invasive lung adenocarcinoma tissue. The receptors derive from a person aged 60 to 70 with invasive lung adenocarcinoma. Some clones in this sample may be carry-over from other donors' samples. The CDR3 runs from the conserved cysteine through the conserved F or W.

TRBV5-5	TRBJ1-1	CASSGLAANTEAFF
TRBV6-4	TRBJ2-5	CASSVSPEETQYF
TRBV5-1	TRBJ2-7	CASRGSSSSYEQYF
TRBV29-1	TRBJ2-7	CSVATMGTSGSNEQYF
TRBV19	TRBJ2-3	CASSIDLTGVGDTQYF
TRBV29-1	TRBJ2-7	CSVEVPPGDEQYF
TRBV27	TRBJ2-3	CASSLFPTDTQYF
TRBV28	TRBJ2-1	CASSRGGQGYNEQFF
TRBV9	TRBJ2-3	CASSGNTGSDTQYF
TRBV7-9	TRBJ2-5	CASSSGLVLRETQYF
TRBV6-5	TRBJ1-1	CASSPPGGWAFF
TRBV7-9	TRBJ2-3	CASSAQGTAADTQYF
TRBV11-2	TRBJ2-2	CASSRNSGTANTGELFF
TRBV7-3	TRBJ2-7	CASRLQGQDSYEQYF
TRBV7-8	TRBJ2-7	CASRPMTSSEQYF
TRBV23-1	TRBJ1-2	CASSPSILTNGNYGYTF
TRBV23-1	TRBJ2-5	CASSQETQYF
TRBV5-1	TRBJ2-5	CASSFSRPWETQYF
TRBV9	TRBJ2-7	CASSVGAAPTHEQYF
TRBV7-6	TRBJ2-5	CASSLGRSSGGTQYF
TRBV4-1	TRBJ2-1	CASSQVGNEQFF
TRBV28	TRBJ2-7	CASSGDRGLSSGDF
TRBV28	TRBJ1-2	CANAPDRRYGYTF
TRBV29-1	TRBJ2-1	CSALRPLPTYNEQFF
TRBV11-1	TRBJ1-1	CASSRDTGTEAFF
TRBV14	TRBJ1-2	CASSPTEQYGYTF
TRBV19	TRBJ1-1	CASSRGGGLNTEAFF
TRBV27	TRBJ1-2	CASSSRQGYGYTF
TRBV5-6	TRBJ2-5	CASSRRLAGQETQYF
TRBV5-1	TRBJ1-1	CASSLERMAANTEAFF